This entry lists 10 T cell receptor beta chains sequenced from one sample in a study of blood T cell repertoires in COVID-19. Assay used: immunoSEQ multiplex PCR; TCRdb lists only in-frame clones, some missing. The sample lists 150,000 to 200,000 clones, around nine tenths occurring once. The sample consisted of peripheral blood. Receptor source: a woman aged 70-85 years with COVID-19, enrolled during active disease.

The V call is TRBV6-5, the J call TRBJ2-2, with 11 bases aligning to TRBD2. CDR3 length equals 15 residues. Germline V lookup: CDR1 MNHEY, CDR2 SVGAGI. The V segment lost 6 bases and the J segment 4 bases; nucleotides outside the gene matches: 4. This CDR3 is CASRPLAGVTGELFF. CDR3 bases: TGTGCCAGCAGACCACTAGCGGGAGTCACCGGGGAGCTGTTTTTT.

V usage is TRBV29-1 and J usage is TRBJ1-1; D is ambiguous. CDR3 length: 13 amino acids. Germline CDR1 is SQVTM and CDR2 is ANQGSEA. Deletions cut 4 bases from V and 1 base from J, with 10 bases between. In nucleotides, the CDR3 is TGCAGCGTTGGGGAGGTGGGGAACACTGAAGCTTTCTTT. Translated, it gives CSVGEVGNTEAFF.

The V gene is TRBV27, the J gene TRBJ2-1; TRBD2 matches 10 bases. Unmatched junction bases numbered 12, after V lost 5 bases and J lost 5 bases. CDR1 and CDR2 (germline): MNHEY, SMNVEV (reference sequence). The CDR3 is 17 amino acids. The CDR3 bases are TGTGCCAGCAGTCCCCGCGAGGGACTAGCGAAGAACAATGAGCAGTTCTTC. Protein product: CASSPREGLAKNNEQFF.

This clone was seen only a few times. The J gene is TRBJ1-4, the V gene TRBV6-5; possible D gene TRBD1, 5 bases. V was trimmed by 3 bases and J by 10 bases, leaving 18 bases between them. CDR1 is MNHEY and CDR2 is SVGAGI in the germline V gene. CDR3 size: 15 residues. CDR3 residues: CASSYNGGRKGKLFF. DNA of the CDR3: TGTGCCAGCAGTTATAACGGGGGACGAAAGGGAAAACTGTTTTTT.

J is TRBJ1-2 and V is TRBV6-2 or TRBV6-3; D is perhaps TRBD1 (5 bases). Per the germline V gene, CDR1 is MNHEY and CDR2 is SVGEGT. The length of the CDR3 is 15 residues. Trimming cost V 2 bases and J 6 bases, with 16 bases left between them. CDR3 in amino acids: CASSYDQGQGDGYTF. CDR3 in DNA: TGTGCCAGCAGTTACGATCAGGGCCAAGGGGATGGCTACACCTTC.

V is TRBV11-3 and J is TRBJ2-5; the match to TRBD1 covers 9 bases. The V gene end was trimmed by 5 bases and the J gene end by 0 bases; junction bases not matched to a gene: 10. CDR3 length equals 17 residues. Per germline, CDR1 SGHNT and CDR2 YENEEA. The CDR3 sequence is CASSGRPGTGHQETQYF. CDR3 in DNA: TGTGCCAGCAGCGGACGACCCGGGACAGGGCACCAAGAGACCCAGTACTTC.

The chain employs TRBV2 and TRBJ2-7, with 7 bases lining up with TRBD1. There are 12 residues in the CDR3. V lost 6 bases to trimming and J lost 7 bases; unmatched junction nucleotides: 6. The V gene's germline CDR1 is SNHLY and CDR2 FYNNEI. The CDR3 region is CASSLRGQEQYF. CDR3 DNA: TGTGCCAGCAGCTTAAGGGGGCAAGAGCAGTACTTC. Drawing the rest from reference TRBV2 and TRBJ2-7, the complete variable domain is EPEVTQTPSHQVTQMGQEVILRCVPISNHLYFYWYRQILGQKVEFLVSFYNNEISEKSEIFDDQFSVERPDGSNFTLKIRSTKLEDSAMYFCASSLRGQEQYFGPGTRLTVT.

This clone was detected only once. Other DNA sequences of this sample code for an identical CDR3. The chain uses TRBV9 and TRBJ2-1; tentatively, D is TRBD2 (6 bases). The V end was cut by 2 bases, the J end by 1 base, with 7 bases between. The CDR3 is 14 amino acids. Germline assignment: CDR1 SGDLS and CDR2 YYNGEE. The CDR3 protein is CASSVSGSYNEQFF. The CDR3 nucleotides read TGTGCCAGCAGCGTTAGCGGTTCCTACAATGAGCAGTTCTTC.

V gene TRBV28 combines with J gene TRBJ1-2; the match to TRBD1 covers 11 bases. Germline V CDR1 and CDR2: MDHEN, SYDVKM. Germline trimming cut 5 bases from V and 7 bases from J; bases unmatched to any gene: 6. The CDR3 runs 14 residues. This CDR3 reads CASSRTGGGSGYTF. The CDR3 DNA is TGTGCCAGCAGTCGGACAGGGGGCGGGTCTGGCTACACCTTC.

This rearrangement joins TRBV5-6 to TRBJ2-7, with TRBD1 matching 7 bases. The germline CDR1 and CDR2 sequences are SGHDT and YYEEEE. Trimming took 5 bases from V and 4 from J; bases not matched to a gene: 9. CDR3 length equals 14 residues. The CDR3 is CASRAGTELYEQYF. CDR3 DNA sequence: TGTGCCAGCAGGGCCGGGACAGAATTATACGAGCAGTACTTC.